A single TCR beta chain is shown here with its context. Antigen specificity is unknown. One end of the junction fails to match germline, which may point to a read error. Libraries were made from TCR beta cDNA, and they carried unique molecular identifiers. Hundreds of thousands of cDNA molecules came from about 1 to 10 million T cells. A single record per CDR3 protein comes from TCRdb applying MiXCR to the PCR reads. This sample has around 400,000 distinct CDR3 sequences, with about a third found just once. CDR1 is DFQATT and CDR2 is SNEGSKA in the germline V gene (reference sequence). The CDR3 loop spans 15 amino acids. The sample originates from a study of post-analysis software for immune sequencing data. Regarding the study as a whole: Elevated frequency relative to controls characterized four or five TRBV segments in patients, TRBV5-6, TRBV5-1 and TRBV20-1 among them. F measure clustering grouped samples strongly by preparation batch. Significantly lower normalized Chao1 diversity was seen in multiple sclerosis patients than in controls.

The clonotype comes from a girl between 5 and 17 years old with multiple sclerosis. The source material was blood. The chain combines TRBV20-1 with TRBJ2-1; 8 nucleotides line up with TRBD2. In DNA, the CDR3 is TGCAGTGCTAGGCGACGTGCGGGGGGAGGAAATGAGCGGTTCTTC. Amino acids: CSARRRAGGGNERFF.